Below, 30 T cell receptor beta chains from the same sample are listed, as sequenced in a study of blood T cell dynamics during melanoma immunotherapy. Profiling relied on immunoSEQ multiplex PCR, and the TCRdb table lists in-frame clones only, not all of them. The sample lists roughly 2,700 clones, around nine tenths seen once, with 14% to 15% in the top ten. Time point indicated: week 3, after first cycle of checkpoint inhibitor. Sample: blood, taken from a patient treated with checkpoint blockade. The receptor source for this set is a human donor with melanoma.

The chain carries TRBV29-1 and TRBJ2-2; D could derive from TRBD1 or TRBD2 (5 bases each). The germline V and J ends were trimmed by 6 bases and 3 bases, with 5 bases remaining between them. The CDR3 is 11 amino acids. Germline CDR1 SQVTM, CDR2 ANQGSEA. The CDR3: CSVGDTGELFF. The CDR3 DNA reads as TGCAGCGTGGGGGACACCGGGGAGCTGTTTTTT.

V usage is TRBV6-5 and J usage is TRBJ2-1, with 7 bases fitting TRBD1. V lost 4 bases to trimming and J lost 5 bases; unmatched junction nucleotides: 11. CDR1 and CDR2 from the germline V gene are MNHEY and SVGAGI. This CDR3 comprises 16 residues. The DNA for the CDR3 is TGTGCCAGCAGTTCGCCGACTATGACAGGGAACAATGAGCAGTTCTTC. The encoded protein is CASSSPTMTGNNEQFF.

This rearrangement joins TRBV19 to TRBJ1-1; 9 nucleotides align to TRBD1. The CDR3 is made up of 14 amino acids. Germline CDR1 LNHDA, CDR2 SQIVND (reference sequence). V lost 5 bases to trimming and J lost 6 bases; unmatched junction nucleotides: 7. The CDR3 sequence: CASSPGQGWSEAFF. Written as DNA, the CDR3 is TGTGCCAGTAGTCCCGGACAGGGGTGGTCTGAAGCTTTCTTT. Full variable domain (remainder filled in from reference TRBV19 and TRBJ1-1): DGGITQSPKYLFRKEGQNVTLSCEQNLNHDAMYWYRQDPGQGLRLIYYSQIVNDFQKGDIAEGYSVSREKKESFPLTVTSAQKNPTAFYLCASSPGQGWSEAFFGQGTRLTVV.

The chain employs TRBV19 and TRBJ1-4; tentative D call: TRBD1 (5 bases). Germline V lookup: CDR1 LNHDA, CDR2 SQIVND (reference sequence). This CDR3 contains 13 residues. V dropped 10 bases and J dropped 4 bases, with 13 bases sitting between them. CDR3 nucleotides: TGTGCCACCTCGGGGCGCCTTAATGAAAAACTGTTTTTT. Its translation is CATSGRLNEKLFF.

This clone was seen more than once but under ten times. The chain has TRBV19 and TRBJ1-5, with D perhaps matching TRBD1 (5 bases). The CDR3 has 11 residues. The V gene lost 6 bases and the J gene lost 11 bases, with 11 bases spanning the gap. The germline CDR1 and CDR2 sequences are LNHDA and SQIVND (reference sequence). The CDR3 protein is CASSRARTQHF. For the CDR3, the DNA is TGTGCCAGTAGCAGGGCTAGAACCCAGCATTTT.

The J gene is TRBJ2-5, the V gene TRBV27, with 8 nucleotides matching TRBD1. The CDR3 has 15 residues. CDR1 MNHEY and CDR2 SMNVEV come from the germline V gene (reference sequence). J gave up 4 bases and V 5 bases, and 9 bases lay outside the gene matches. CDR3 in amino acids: CASSTGQGLSETQYF. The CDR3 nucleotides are TGTGCCAGCAGTACTGGACAGGGTTTGTCAGAGACCCAGTACTTC.

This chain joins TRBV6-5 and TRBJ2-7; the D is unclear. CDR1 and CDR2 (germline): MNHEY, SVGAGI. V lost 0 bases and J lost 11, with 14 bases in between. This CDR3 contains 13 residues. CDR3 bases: TGTGCCAGCAGTTACTCCCAGGCGGTAGAGGAGTACTTC. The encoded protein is CASSYSQAVEEYF.

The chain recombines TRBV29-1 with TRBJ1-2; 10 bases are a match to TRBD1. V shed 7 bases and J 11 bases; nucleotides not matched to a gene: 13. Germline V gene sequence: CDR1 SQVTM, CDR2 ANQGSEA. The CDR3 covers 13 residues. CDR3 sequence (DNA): TGCAGCGCACCGGTTCCGGGACAGGGGTTTTACACCTTC. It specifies CSAPVPGQGFYTF. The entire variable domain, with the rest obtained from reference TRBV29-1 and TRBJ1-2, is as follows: SAVISQKPSRDICQRGTSLTIQCQVDSQVTMMFWYRQQPGQSLTLIATANQGSEATYESGFVIDKFPISRPNLTFSTLTVSNMSPEDSSIYLCSAPVPGQGFYTFGSGTRLTVV.

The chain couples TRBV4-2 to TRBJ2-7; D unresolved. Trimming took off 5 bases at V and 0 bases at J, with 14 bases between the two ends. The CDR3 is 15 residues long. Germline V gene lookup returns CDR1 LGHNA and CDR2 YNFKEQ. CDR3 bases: TGTGCCAGCAGCTTAGGCTGGCAGAGCTCCTACGAGCAGTACTTC. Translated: CASSLGWQSSYEQYF.

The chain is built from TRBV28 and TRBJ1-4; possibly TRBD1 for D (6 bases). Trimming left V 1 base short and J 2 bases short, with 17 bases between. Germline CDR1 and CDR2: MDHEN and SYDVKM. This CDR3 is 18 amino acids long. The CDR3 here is CASSLYVLGALTNEKLFF. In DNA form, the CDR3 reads TGTGCCAGCAGTTTATATGTATTGGGGGCTTTGACTAATGAAAAACTGTTTTTT.

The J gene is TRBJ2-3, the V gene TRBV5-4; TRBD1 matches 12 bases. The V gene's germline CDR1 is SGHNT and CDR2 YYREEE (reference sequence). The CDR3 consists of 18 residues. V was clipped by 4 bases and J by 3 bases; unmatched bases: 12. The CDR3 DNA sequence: TGTGCCAGCAGCCCCAGGGGGACAGGGGGCGGTTGGACAGATACGCAGTATTTT. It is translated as CASSPRGTGGGWTDTQYF.

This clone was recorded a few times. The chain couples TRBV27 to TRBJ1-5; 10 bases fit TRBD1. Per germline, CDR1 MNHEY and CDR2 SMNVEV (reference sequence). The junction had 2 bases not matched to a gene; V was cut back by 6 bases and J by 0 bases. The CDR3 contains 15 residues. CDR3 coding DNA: TGTGCCAGCAGGACAGGGGGCCATAGCAATCAGCCCCAGCATTTT. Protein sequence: CASRTGGHSNQPQHF.

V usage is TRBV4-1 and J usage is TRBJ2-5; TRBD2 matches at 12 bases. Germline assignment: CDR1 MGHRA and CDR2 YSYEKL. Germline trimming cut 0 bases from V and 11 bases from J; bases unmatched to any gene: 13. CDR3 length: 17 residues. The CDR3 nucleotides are TGCGCCAGCAGCCAAGACCCGCTAGCGGGAGGGCCCAGTGAGCAGTACTTC. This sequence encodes CASSQDPLAGGPSEQYF.

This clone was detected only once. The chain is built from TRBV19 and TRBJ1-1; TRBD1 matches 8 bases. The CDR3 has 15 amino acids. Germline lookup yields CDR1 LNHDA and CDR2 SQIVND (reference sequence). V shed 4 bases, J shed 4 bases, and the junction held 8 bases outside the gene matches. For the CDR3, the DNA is TGTGCCAGTAGTACCGGACAGGGCAGTAGCACTGAAGCTTTCTTT. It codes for CASSTGQGSSTEAFF.

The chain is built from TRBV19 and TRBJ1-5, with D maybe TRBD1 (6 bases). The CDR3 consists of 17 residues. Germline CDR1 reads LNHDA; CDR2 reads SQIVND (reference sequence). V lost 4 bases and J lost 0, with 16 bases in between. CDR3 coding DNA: TGTGCCAGTAGTACGATCACGACAGGAGCTAGCAATCAGCCCCAGCATTTT. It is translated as CASSTITTGASNQPQHF.

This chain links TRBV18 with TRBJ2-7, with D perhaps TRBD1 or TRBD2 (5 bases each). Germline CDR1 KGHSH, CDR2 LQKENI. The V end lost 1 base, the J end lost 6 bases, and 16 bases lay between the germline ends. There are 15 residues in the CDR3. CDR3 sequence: CASSPRDPAVGEQYF. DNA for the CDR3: TGTGCCAGCTCACCACGGGACCCCGCCGTGGGCGAGCAGTACTTC.

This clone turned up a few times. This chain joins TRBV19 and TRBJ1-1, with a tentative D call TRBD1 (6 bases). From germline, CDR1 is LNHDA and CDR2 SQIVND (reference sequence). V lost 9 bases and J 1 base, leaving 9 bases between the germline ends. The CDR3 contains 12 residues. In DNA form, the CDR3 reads TGTGCCAGCCAGACAGGGAACACTGAAGCTTTCTTT. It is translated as CASQTGNTEAFF.

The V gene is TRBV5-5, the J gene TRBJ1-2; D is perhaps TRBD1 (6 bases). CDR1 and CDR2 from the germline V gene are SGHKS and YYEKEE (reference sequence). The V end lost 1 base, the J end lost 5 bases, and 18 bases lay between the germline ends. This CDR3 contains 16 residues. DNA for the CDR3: TGTGCCAGCAGCTTGTTCCGGACAGACGTCCTTTATGGCTACACCTTC. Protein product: CASSLFRTDVLYGYTF.

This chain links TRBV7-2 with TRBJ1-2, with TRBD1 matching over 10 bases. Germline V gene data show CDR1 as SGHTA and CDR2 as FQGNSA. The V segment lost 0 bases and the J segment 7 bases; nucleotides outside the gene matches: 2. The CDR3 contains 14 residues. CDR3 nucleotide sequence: TGTGCCAGCAGCTTAGCTGGGACAGGGGCTGGCTACACCTTC. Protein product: CASSLAGTGAGYTF. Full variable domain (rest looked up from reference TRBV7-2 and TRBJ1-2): GAGVSQSPSNKVTEKGKDVELRCDPISGHTALYWYRQSLGQGLEFLIYFQGNSAPDKSGLPSDRFSAERTGGSVSTLTIQRTQQEDSAVYLCASSLAGTGAGYTFGSGTRLTVV.

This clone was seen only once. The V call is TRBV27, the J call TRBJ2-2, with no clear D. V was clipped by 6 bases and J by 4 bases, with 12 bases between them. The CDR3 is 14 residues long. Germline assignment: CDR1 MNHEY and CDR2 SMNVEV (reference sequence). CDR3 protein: CASRGWEVTGELFF. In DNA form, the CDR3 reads TGTGCCAGCAGGGGTTGGGAAGTCACCGGGGAGCTGTTTTTT.

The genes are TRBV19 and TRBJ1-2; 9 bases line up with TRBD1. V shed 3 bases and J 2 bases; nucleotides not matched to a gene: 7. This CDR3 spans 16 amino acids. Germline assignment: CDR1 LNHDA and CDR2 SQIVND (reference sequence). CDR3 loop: CASSISLGQGNYGYTF. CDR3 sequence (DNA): TGTGCCAGTAGTATCAGTCTGGGACAGGGCAACTATGGCTACACCTTC.

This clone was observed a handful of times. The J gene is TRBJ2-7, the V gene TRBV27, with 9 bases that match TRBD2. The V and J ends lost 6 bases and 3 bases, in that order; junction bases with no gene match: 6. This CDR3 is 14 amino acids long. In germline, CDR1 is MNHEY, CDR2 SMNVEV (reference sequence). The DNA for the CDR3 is TGTGCCAGCAGACCAAGCGGGGGGTTCTACGAGCAGTACTTC. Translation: CASRPSGGFYEQYF.

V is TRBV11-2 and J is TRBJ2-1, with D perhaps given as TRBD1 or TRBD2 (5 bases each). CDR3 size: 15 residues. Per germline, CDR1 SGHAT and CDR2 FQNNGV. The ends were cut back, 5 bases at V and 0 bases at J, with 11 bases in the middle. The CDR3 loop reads CASSPNGGSYNEQFF. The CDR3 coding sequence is TGTGCCAGCAGCCCCAATGGGGGCTCCTACAATGAGCAGTTCTTC.

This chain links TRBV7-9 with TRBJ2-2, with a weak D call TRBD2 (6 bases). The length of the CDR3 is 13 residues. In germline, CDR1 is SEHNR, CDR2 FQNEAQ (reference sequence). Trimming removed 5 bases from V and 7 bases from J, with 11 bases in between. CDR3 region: CASSRLGGGELFF. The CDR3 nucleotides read TGTGCCAGCAGCCGTTTGGGGGGCGGGGAGCTGTTTTTT.

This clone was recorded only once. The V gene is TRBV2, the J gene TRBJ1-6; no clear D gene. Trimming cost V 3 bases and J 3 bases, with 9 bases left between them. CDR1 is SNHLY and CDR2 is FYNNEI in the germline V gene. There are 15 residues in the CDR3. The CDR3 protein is CASSDPTSYNSPLHF. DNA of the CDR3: TGTGCCAGCAGTGACCCGACAAGCTATAATTCACCCCTCCACTTT.

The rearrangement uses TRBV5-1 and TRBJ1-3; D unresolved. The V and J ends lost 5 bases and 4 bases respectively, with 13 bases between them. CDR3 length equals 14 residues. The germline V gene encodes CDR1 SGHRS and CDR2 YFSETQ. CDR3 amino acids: CASSRAGNGNTIYF. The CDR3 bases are TGCGCCAGCAGTCGGGCGGGGAACGGAAACACCATATATTTT.

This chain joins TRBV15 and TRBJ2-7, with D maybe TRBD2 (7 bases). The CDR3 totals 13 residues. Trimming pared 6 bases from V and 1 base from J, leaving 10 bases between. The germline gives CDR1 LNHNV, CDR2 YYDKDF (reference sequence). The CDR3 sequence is CATSAGASYEQYF. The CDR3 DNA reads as TGTGCCACCAGTGCGGGGGCGTCCTACGAGCAGTACTTC.

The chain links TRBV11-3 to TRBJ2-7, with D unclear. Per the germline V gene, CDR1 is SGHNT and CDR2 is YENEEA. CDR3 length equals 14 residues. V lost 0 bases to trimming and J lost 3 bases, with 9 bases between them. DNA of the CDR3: TGTGCCAGCAGCTTAGAGGCACGGAGCTACGAGCAGTACTTC. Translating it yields CASSLEARSYEQYF. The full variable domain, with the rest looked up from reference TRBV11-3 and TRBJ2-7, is EAGVVQSPRYKIIEKKQPVAFWCNPISGHNTLYWYLQNLGQGPELLIRYENEEAVDDSQLPKDRFSAERLKGVDSTLKIQPAELGDSAVYLCASSLEARSYEQYFGPGTRLTVT.

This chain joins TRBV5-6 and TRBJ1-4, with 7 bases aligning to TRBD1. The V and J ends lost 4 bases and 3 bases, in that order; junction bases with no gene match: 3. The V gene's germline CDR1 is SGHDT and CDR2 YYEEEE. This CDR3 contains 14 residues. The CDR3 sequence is CASSLQGPNEKLFF. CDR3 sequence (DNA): TGTGCCAGCAGCCTACAGGGGCCTAATGAAAAACTGTTTTTT.

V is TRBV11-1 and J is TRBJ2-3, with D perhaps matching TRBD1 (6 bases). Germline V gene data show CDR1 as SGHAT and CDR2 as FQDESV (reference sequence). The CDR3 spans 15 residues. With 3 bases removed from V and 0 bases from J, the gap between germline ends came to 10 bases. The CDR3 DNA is TGTGCCAGCAGCTTGGACAGCGGTAGCACAGATACGCAGTATTTT. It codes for CASSLDSGSTDTQYF.